The next 17 T cell receptor beta chains were all read from a single sample in a study of T cell changes during pregnancy in multiple sclerosis (dated by TCRdb to the late 2010s). Libraries were made using the immunoSEQ multiplex PCR assay. As stored in TCRdb, this immuneACCESS dataset retains in-frame rearrangements with V and J assigned. A fraction of the clones does not appear; measured against another copy, unresolved V genes explain less than half of the discrepancy, and the remainder lacks a known reason. The table for this sample lists about 44,000 clones; over 85% of them were counted only once. The ten top clones hold more than 0.55% of the sample. The input for sequencing was CD4+ T cells from peripheral blood mononuclear cells, taken in the first trimester of pregnancy. The origin of the receptors is a female donor with multiple sclerosis, enrolled in a pregnancy study.

The rearrangement joins TRBV5-1 to TRBJ2-1, with TRBD2 matching over 15 bases. The germline gives CDR1 SGHRS, CDR2 YFSETQ. V lost 4 bases and J lost 7; bases outside the gene matches: 12. The CDR3 loop spans 18 amino acids. The CDR3 reads CASSPGLAGGPSANEQFF. CDR3 sequence (DNA): TGCGCCAGCAGCCCCGGACTAGCGGGAGGGCCTTCGGCAAATGAGCAGTTCTTC. The full variable domain, rest sourced from reference TRBV5-1 and TRBJ2-1, is KAGVTQTPRYLIKTRGQQVTLSCSPISGHRSVSWYQQTPGQGLQFLFEYFSETQRNKGNFPGRFSGRQFSNSRSEMNVSTLELGDSALYLCASSPGLAGGPSANEQFFGPGTRLTVL.

The chain uses TRBV6-1 and TRBJ1-2; TRBD1 aligns across 7 bases. The ends lost 3 bases at V and 0 bases at J; junction bases unmatched: 7. This CDR3 is built from 16 residues. Germline CDR1 and CDR2: MNHNS and SASEGT. CDR3 sequence reads: CASSDGTASSNYGYTF. In DNA form, the CDR3 reads TGTGCCAGCAGTGACGGGACAGCTTCATCTAACTATGGCTACACCTTC.

A single count supports this clone. J is TRBJ2-7 and V is TRBV6-5, with D maybe TRBD1 (5 bases). Looked up from germline, CDR1 is MNHEY and CDR2 is SVGAGI. The V end lost 8 bases, the J end lost 3 bases, and 14 bases lay between the germline ends. There are 13 residues in the CDR3. In DNA form, the CDR3 reads TGTGCCAGCCGTTTGGGGCAGGGCTACGAGCAGTACTTC. It is translated as CASRLGQGYEQYF.

The chain uses TRBV11-2 and TRBJ2-5, with 9 bases that match TRBD2. V was pared by 8 bases and J by 1 base, with 14 bases of the junction left unmatched. This CDR3 comprises 17 residues. Germline CDR1 reads SGHAT; CDR2 reads FQNNGV. CDR3 coding DNA: TGTGCCAGCTCCCTCGGGATGGGTAGCGGGAGCCAAGAGACCCAGTACTTC. This gives the protein CASSLGMGSGSQETQYF.

This sequence joins TRBV6-5 and TRBJ1-1; 10 nucleotides align to TRBD1. Germline V gives CDR1 MNHEY, CDR2 SVGAGI. The CDR3 spans 14 residues. V lost 2 bases to trimming and J lost 5 bases; unmatched junction nucleotides: 2. The CDR3 coding sequence is TGTGCCAGCAGTTACGGGACAGGGGCAACTGAAGCTTTCTTT. This encodes CASSYGTGATEAFF.

The rearrangement uses TRBV6-6 and TRBJ1-2, with D perhaps TRBD1 (5 bases). V lost 2 bases, J lost 8 bases, and 21 bases lay in between. The CDR3 consists of 16 residues. Germline V CDR1 and CDR2: MNHNY, SVGAGI (reference sequence). This CDR3 reads CASSYPPGAAVPGYTF. The CDR3 nucleotides read TGTGCCAGCAGTTACCCCCCTGGGGCGGCCGTTCCGGGCTACACCTTC.

The chain is built from TRBV11-2 and TRBJ2-2; 9 bases align to TRBD1. Germline V lookup: CDR1 SGHAT, CDR2 FQNNGV. The CDR3 runs 17 residues. Germline trimming cut 1 base from V and 8 bases from J; bases unmatched to any gene: 11. DNA for the CDR3: TGTGCCAGCAGCTTAGCAGGGACAGGGTCAGTCAGGGGGGAGCTGTTTTTT. It translates to CASSLAGTGSVRGELFF.

This chain joins TRBV28 and TRBJ1-2; the D gene is possibly TRBD1 (5 bases). V shed 8 bases and J shed 4 bases, with 23 bases lying between them. This CDR3 contains 16 residues. Germline assignment: CDR1 MDHEN and CDR2 SYDVKM. The CDR3: CASGRKSAGMSYGYTF. The CDR3 coding sequence is TGTGCCAGCGGCCGAAAGTCGGCAGGGATGAGCTATGGCTACACCTTC.

This sequence joins TRBV28 and TRBJ1-2; 8 bases match TRBD1. With V trimmed by 3 bases and J by 5 bases, 8 bases remained unmatched. The CDR3 runs 15 residues. In germline, CDR1 is MDHEN, CDR2 SYDVKM. CDR3 sequence reads: CASSLGLTGGYGYTF. DNA for the CDR3: TGTGCCAGCAGTTTGGGGCTTACAGGGGGATATGGCTACACCTTC.

This clone was observed once. The chain is built from TRBV28 and TRBJ2-3; D might be TRBD2 (7 bases). Germline values: CDR1 MDHEN, CDR2 SYDVKM. Trimming left V 5 bases short and J 1 base short, with 13 bases between. The CDR3 totals 15 residues. The CDR3 sequence: CASSPRGGGTDTQYF. The CDR3 nucleotides read TGTGCCAGCAGTCCCCGAGGGGGGGGCACAGATACGCAGTATTTT. The variable domain in full, completed from reference TRBV28 and TRBJ2-3, reads DVKVTQSSRYLVKRTGEKVFLECVQDMDHENMFWYRQDPGLGLRLIYFSYDVKMKEKGDIPEGYSVSREKKERFSLILESASTNQTSMYLCASSPRGGGTDTQYFGPGTRLTVL.

This clone was counted only a few times. The rearrangement joins TRBV7-6 to TRBJ2-5; 8 nucleotides line up with TRBD2. The V gene's germline CDR1 is SGHVS and CDR2 FNYEAQ. The length of the CDR3 is 15 residues. Unmatched junction bases numbered 7, after V lost 5 bases and J lost 2 bases. CDR3 nucleotide sequence: TGTGCCAGCAGCGCAACCGGGACTAGGCAAGAGACCCAGTACTTC. This sequence encodes CASSATGTRQETQYF. Full variable domain (missing parts from reference TRBV7-6 and TRBJ2-5): GAGVSQSPRYKVTKRGQDVALRCDPISGHVSLYWYRQALGQGPEFLTYFNYEAQQDKSGLPNDRFSAERPEGSISTLTIQRTEQRDSAMYRCASSATGTRQETQYFGPGTRLLVL.

CDR3 nucleotides: TGTGCCAGCAGTACCTACTTAGCGGGAGAGGTGAACGAGCAGTACTTC. This codes for CASSTYLAGEVNEQYF. The chain recombines TRBV27 with TRBJ2-7, with 9 bases lining up with TRBD2. This CDR3 has 16 amino acids. Germline CDR1 is MNHEY and CDR2 is SMNVEV (reference sequence). V trimming: 5 bases; J trimming: 5 bases; junction bases outside the gene matches: 13.

The chain is built from TRBV7-2 and TRBJ1-1; tentative D call: TRBD1 (6 bases). CDR1 and CDR2 from the germline V gene are SGHTA and FQGNSA. V was cut by 7 bases and J by 0 bases, with 12 bases left in between. The CDR3 length is 14 residues. DNA for the CDR3: TGTGCCAGCACCGTCGGACAGCTGAACACTGAAGCTTTCTTT. Encoded protein: CASTVGQLNTEAFF.

V and J are TRBV28 and TRBJ2-3; TRBD2 agrees at 8 bases. CDR1 is MDHEN and CDR2 is SYDVKM in the germline V gene. V trimming: 2 bases; J trimming: 4 bases; junction bases outside the gene matches: 5. The CDR3 extends over 15 amino acids. CDR3: CASSLIAGRSDTQYF. CDR3 in DNA: TGTGCCAGCAGTTTAATAGCGGGAAGGTCAGATACGCAGTATTTT.

The chain has TRBV4-3 and TRBJ2-2; 7 positions match TRBD2. The CDR3 contains 14 residues. Germline V lookup: CDR1 LGHNA, CDR2 YSLEER. The V gene end was trimmed by 3 bases and the J gene end by 6 bases; junction bases not matched to a gene: 4. The CDR3 loop reads CASSHLTSSGELFF. The DNA of the CDR3 is TGCGCCAGCAGCCACCTGACTAGCTCCGGGGAGCTGTTTTTT.

The chain is built from TRBV19 and TRBJ2-5, with a weak D call TRBD1 (7 bases). Trimming stripped 6 bases from V and 1 base from J, with 15 bases between. This CDR3 contains 15 residues. CDR1 is LNHDA, CDR2 SQIVND, per germline (reference sequence). The CDR3 loop reads CASRAGQTFQETQYF. As DNA, the CDR3 is TGTGCCAGTAGGGCGGGACAGACATTCCAAGAGACCCAGTACTTC.

The chain carries TRBV6-1 and TRBJ2-7; possibly TRBD2 for D (5 bases). V lost 1 base to trimming and J lost 3 bases, with 16 bases between them. Germline V CDR1 and CDR2: MNHNS, SASEGT. This CDR3 contains 16 residues. This chain's CDR3 is CASSEGGSRGNYEQYF. CDR3 DNA sequence: TGTGCCAGCAGTGAAGGCGGCAGCCGGGGAAACTACGAGCAGTACTTC.